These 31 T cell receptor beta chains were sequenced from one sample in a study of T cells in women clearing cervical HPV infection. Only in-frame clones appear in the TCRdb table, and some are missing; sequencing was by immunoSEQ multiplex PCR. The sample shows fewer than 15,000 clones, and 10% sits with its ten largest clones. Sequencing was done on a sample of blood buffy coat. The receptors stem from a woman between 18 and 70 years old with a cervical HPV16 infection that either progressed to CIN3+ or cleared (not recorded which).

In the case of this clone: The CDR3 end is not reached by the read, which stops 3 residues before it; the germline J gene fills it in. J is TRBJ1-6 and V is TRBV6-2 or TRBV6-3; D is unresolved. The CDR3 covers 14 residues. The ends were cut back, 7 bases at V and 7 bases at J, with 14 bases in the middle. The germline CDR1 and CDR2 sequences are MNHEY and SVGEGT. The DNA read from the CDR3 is TGTGCCAGCAATCGGGCGGGGAGGAATTCACCC. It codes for CASNRAGRNSP. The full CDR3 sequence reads CASNRAGRNSPLHF.

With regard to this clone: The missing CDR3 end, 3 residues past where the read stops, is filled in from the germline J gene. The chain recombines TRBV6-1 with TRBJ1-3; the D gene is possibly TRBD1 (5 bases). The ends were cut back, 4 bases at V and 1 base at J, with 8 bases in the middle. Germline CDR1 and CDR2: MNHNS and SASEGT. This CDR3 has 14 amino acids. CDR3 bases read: TGTGCCAGCAGTGCAGACAGATCTGGAAACACC. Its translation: CASSADRSGNT. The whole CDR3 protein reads CASSADRSGNTIYF.

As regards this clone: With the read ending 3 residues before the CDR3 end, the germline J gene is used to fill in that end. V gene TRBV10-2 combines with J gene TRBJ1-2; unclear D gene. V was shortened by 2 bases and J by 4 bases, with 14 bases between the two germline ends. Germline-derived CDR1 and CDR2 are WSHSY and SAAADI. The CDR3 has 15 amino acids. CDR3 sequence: CASSESRSLGYGYTF. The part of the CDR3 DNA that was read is TGCGCCAGCAGTGAGAGTCGCAGTCTAGGCTATGGC.

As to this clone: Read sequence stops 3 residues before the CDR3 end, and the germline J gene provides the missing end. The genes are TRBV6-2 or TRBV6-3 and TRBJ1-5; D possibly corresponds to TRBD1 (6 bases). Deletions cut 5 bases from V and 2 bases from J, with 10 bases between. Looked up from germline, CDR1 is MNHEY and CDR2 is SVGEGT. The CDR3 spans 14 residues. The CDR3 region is CASSTPGGNQPQHF. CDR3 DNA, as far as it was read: TGTGCCAGCAGTACCCCAGGGGGCAATCAGCCC.

The part of the CDR3 DNA that was read is TGTGCCAGTAGTATGAACCGGGACAGGGTTGGGTATGGT. Protein: CASSMNRDRVGYG. The CDR3, in full, reads CASSMNRDRVGYGQYF. The chain joins TRBV19 to TRBJ2-4; TRBD1 matches at 9 bases. The CDR3 end lies 3 residues beyond the end of the read and is filled in from the germline J gene. Germline assignment: CDR1 LNHDA and CDR2 SQIVND (reference sequence). This CDR3 is built from 16 residues.

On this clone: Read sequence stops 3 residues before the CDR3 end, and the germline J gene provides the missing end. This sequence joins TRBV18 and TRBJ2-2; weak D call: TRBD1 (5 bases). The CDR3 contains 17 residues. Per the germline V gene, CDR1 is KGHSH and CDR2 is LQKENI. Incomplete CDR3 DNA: TGTGCCAGCTCACCGGTGTTGGGGCTCTCTGGGGCCAACGTG. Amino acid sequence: CASSPVLGLSGANV. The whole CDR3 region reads CASSPVLGLSGANVLFF. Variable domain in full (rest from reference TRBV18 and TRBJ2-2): NAGVMQNPRHLVRRRGQEARLRCSPMKGHSHVYWYRQLPEEGLKFMVYLQKENIIDESGMPKERFSAEFPKEGPSILRIQQVVRGDSAAYFCASSPVLGLSGANVLFFGEGSRLTVL.

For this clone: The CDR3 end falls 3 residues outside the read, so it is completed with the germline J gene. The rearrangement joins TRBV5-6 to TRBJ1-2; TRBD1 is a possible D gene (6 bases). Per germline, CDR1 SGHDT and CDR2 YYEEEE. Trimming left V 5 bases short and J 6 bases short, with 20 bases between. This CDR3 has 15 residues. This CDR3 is CASSDTGIRRDGYTF. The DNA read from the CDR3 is TGTGCCAGCAGTGACACAGGGATTCGTAGGGATGGC.

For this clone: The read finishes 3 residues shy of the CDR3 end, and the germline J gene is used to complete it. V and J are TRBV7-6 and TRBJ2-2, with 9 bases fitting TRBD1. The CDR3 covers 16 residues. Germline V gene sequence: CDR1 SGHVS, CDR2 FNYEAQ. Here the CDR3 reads CASSLEGGQGNSPLFF. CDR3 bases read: TGTGCCAGCAGCTTAGAAGGGGGACAGGGTAATTCACCG.

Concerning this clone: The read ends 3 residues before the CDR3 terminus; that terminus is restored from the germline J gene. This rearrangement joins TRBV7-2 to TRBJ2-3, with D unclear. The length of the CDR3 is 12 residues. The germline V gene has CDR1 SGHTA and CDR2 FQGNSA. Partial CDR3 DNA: TGTGCCAGCAGCTCGTACAAAGAGACG. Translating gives CASSSYKET. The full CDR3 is CASSSYKETQYF.

The CDR3 here is CAIPVRGDTDTQYF. The covered CDR3 bases are TGTGCCATCCCTGTTCGGGGGGACACAGATACG. The gene calls are TRBV10-3 and TRBJ2-3; 7 positions match TRBD2. The CDR3 end is not reached by the read, which stops 3 residues before it; the germline J gene fills it in. This CDR3 spans 14 amino acids. Germline CDR1 ENHRY, CDR2 SYGVKD. The J segment lost 2 bases and the V segment lost 8 bases, leaving 7 bases of the junction unmatched.

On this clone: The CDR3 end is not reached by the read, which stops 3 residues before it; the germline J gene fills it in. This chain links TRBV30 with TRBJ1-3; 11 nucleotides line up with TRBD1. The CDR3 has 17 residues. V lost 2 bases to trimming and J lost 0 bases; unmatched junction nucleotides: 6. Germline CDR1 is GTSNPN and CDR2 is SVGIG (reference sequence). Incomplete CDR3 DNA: TGTGCCTGGAGTATAGGACAGGGGGCTCTCTCTGGAAACACC. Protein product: CAWSIGQGALSGNT. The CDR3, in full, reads CAWSIGQGALSGNTIYF.

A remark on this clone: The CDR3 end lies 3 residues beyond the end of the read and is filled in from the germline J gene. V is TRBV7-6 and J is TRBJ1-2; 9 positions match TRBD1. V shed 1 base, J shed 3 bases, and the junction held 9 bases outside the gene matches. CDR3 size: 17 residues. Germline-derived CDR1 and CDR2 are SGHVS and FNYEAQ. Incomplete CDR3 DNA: TGTGCCAGCAGCTTAGGGTCTGGACAGGGGTACGACTATGGC. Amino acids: CASSLGSGQGYDYG. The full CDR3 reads CASSLGSGQGYDYGYTF.

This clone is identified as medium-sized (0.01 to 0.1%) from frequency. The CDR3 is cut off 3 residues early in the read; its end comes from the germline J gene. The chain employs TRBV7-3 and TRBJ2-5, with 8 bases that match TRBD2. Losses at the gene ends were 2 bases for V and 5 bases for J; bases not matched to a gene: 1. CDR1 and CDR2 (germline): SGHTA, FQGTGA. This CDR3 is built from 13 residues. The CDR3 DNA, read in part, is TGTGCCAGCAGCTTATCGGGGGGGGAGACC. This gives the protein CASSLSGGET. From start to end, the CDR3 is CASSLSGGETQYF.

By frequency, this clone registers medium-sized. The CDR3 region is CAISENRGTNEKLFF. CDR3 DNA, as far as it was read: TGTGCCATCAGTGAGAACAGGGGAACTAATGAAAAA. The chain uses TRBV10-3 and TRBJ1-4, with TRBD1 matching over 7 bases. The read falls 3 residues short of the CDR3 end, and the missing part is taken from the germline J gene. Per germline, CDR1 ENHRY and CDR2 SYGVKD. Unmatched junction bases numbered 1, after V lost 2 bases and J lost 1 base. CDR3 length: 15 amino acids.

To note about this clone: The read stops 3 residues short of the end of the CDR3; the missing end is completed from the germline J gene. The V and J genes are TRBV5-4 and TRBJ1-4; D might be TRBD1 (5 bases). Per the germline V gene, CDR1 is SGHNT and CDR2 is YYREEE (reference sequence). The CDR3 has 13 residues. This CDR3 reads CASSLGSGAQLFF. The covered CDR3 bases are TGTGCCAGCAGCTTGGGGAGTGGGGCCCAA.

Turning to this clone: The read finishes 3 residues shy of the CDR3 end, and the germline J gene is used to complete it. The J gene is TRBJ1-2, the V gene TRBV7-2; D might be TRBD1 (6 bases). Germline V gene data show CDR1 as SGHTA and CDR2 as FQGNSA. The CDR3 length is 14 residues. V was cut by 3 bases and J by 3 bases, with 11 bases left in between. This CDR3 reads CASSFLQGDYGYTF. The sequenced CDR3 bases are TGTGCCAGCAGCTTCCTACAGGGAGACTATGGC.

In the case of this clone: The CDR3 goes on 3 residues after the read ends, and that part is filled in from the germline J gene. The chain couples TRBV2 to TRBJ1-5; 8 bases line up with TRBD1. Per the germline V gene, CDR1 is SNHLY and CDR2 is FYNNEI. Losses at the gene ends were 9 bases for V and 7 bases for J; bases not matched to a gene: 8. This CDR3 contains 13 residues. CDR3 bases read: TGTGCCAGTGACGGACAGGGACGACAGCCC. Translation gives CASDGQGRQP. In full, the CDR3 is CASDGQGRQPQHF.

The covered CDR3 bases are TGCAGTGCTAGAGTTTCTTGGGGGCGGAATGAG. This gives the protein CSARVSWGRNE. In full, the CDR3 is CSARVSWGRNEQFF. The rearrangement links TRBV20-1 to TRBJ2-1, with D perhaps TRBD1 (6 bases). The CDR3 extends 3 residues past the end of the read, so its final part is completed from the germline J gene. This CDR3 comprises 14 residues. V was cut by 1 base and J by 7 bases, with 14 bases left in between. Germline CDR1 reads DFQATT; CDR2 reads SNEGSKA (reference sequence).

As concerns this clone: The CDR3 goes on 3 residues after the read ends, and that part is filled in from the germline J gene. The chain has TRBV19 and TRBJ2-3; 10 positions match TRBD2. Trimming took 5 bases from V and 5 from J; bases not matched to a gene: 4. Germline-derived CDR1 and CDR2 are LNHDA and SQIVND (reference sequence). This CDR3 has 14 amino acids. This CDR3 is CASSPGLAVDTQYF. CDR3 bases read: TGTGCCAGTAGTCCCGGACTAGCGGTAGATACG.

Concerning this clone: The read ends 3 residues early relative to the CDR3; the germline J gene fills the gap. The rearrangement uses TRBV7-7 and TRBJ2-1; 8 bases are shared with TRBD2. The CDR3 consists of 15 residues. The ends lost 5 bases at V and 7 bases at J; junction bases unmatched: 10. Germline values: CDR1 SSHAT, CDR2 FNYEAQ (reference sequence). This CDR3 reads CASSPPGGGRNEQFF. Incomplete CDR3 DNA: TGTGCCAGCAGCCCCCCCGGGGGGGGCAGGAATGAG.

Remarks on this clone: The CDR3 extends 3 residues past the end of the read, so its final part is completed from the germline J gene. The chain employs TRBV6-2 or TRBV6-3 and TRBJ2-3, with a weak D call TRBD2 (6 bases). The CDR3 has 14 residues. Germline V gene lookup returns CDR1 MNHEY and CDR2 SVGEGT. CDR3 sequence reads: CASNYGGGNQPQYF. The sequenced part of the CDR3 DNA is TGTGCCAGCAACTACGGGGGTGGCAATCAGCCG.

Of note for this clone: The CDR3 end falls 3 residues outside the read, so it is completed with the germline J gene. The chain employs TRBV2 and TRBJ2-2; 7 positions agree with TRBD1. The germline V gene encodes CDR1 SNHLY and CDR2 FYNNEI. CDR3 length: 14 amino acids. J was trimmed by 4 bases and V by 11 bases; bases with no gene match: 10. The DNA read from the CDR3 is TGTGCCTGGGTAGACAGGGCGGGCACCGGGGAG. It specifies CAWVDRAGTGE. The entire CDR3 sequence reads CAWVDRAGTGELFF.

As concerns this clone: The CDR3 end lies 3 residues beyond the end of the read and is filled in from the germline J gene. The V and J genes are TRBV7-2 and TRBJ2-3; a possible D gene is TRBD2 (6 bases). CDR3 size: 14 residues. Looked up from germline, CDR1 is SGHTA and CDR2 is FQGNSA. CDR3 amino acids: CASSPGEASKTQYF. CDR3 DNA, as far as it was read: TGTGCCAGCAGTCCGGGGGAAGCTTCGAAGACG. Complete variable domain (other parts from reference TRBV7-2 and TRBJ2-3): GAGVSQSPSNKVTEKGKDVELRCDPISGHTALYWYRQSLGQGLEFLIYFQGNSAPDKSGLPSDRFSAERTGGSVSTLTIQRTQQEDSAVYLCASSPGEASKTQYFGPGTRLTVL.

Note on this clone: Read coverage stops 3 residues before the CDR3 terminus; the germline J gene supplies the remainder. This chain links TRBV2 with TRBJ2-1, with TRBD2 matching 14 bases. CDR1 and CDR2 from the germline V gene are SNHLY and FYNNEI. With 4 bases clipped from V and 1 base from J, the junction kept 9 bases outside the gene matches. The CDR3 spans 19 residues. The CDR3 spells CASSVRTSGGIYSYNEQFF. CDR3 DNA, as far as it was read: TGTGCCAGCAGTGTAAGGACTAGCGGGGGGATTTATTCCTACAATGAG.

The CDR3: CASSQDTQYF. The CDR3 DNA, read in part, is TGTGCCAGTTCCCAGGATACG. V is TRBV19 and J is TRBJ2-3; D remains unclear. Coverage ceases 3 residues before the CDR3 finishes, and the germline J gene fills in the end. The CDR3 consists of 10 residues. Trimming took off 8 bases at V and 6 bases at J, with 6 bases between the two ends. The germline CDR1 and CDR2 sequences are LNHDA and SQIVND (reference sequence).

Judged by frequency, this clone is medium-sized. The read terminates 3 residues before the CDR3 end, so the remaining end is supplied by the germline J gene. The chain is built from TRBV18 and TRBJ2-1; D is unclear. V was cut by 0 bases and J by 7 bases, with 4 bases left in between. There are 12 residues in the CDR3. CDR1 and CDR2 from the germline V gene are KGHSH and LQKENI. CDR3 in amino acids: CASSPPRNEQFF. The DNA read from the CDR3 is TGTGCCAGCTCACCACCGCGGAATGAG.

The CDR3 sequence is CASSDPQRNYGYTF. CDR3 DNA (partial): TGTGCCAGCAGTGACCCCCAGAGAAACTATGGC. The gene calls are TRBV2 and TRBJ1-2; D is unclear. The CDR3 end is not reached by the read, which stops 3 residues before it; the germline J gene fills it in. The ends were cut back, 3 bases at V and 2 bases at J, with 10 bases in the middle. The CDR3 totals 14 residues. Germline values: CDR1 SNHLY, CDR2 FYNNEI.

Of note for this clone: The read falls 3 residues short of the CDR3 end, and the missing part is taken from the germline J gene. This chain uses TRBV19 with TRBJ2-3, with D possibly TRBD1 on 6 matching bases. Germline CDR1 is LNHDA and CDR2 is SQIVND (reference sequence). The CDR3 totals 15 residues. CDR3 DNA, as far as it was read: TGTGCCAGTAGTAAGGGGGATTGGGACGCGGAGACG. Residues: CASSKGDWDAET. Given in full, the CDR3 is CASSKGDWDAETQYF.

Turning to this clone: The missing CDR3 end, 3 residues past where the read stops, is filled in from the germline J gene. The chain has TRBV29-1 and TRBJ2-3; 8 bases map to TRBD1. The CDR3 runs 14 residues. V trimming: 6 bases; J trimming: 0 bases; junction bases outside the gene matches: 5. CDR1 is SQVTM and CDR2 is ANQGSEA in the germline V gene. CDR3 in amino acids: CSVGRGRSTDTQYF. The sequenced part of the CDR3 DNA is TGCAGCGTGGGCAGGGGGCGTAGCACAGATACG.

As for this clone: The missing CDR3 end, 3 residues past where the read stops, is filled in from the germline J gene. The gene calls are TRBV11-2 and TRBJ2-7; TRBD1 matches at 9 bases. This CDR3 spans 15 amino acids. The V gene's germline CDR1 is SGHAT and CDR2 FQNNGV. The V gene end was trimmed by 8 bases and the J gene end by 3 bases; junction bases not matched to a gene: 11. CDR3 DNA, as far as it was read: TGTGCCAGCCCTAACAGGGGGCTAAGGTACTACGAG. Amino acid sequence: CASPNRGLRYYE. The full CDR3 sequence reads CASPNRGLRYYEQYF.

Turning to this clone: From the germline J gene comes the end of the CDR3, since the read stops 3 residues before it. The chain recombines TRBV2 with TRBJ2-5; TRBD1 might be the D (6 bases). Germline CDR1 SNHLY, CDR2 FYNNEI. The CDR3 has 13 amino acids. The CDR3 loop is CASREQGADTQYF. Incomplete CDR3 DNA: TGTGCCAGCAGGGAACAGGGTGCAGATACC.